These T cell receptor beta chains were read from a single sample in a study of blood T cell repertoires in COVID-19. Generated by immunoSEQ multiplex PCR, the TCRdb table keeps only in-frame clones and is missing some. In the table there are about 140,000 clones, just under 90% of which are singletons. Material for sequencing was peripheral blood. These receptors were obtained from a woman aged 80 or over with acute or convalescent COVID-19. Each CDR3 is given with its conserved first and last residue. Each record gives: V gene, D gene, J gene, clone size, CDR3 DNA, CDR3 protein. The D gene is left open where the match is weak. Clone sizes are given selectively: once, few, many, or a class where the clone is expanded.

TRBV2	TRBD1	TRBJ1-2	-	TGTGCCAGCAGGGGGACAGTATACGATGGCTACACCTTC	CASRGTVYDGYTF
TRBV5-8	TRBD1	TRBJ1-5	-	TGTGCCAGCAGCCCGAGGAGGGACAGGACAAATCAGCCCCAGCATTTT	CASSPRRDRTNQPQHF
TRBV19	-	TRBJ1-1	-	TGTGCCAGTAGTATATGGAGAAATGTGTACACTGAAGCTTTCTTT	CASSIWRNVYTEAFF
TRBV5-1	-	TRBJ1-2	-	TGCGCCAGCAGCTTGGATTCCAGGGCTAACTATGGCTACACCTTC	CASSLDSRANYGYTF
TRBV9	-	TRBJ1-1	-	TGTGCCAGCACCCGATCTCTGCTAGAGAACACTGAAGCTTTCTTT	CASTRSLLENTEAFF
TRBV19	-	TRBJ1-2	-	TGTGCCAGTAGTATCTCAACCGGACAGACAATTAACTATGGCTACACCTTC	CASSISTGQTINYGYTF
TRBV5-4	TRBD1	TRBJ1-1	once	TGTGCCAGCAGCTCCCCGGACAGGGCGAACACTGAAGCTTTCTTT	CASSSPDRANTEAFF
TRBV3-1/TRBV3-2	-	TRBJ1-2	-	TGTGCCAGCACAAACTCTCCGGGGGGCTACACCTTC	CASTNSPGGYTF
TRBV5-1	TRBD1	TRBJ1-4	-	TGCGCCAGCAGCCCTGGACAGGGTTCGATTGAAAAACTGTTTTTT	CASSPGQGSIEKLFF
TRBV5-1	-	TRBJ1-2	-	TGCGCCAGCAGCTTGGGAGGGTCCGATCTCGAAGGCTACACCTTC	CASSLGGSDLEGYTF
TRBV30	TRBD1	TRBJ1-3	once	TGTGCCTGGAGTGTACGGGGACAGACTACTGGAAACACCATATATTTT	CAWSVRGQTTGNTIYF
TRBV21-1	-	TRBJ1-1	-	TGTGCCAGCAGCAAAGCCCTCCCCAAGGTGAACCCAACAGGGGCCACTGAAGCTTTCTTT	CASSKALPKVNPTGATEAFF
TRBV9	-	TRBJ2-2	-	TGTGCCAGCAGCGTACGTAGAGCCACCGGGGAGCTGTTTTTT	CASSVRRATGELFF
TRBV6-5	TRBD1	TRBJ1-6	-	TGTGCCAGCAGTTACAGGGGGCGAGGGGGTTCACCCCTCCACTTT	CASSYRGRGGSPLHF
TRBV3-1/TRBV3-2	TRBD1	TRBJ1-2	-	TGTGCCAGCAGCTTATCCGGGACAGGGGGCTGGGTTCGTGGCTACACCTTC	CASSLSGTGGWVRGYTF
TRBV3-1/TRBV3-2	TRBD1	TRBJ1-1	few	TGTGCCAGCAGAGAGGGACAGGGGTGGTCTGAAGCTTTCTTT	CASREGQGWSEAFF
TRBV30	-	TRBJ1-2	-	TGTGCCTGGAGTGTTGGAGGTGACTATGGCTACACCTTC	CAWSVGGDYGYTF
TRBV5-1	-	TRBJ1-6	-	TGCGCCAGCACCCCCTTCGGCACAGGGAATTCACCCCTCCACTTT	CASTPFGTGNSPLHF
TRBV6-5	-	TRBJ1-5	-	TGTGCCAGCATCCGTCGGGGAGGGGGCAATCAGCCCCAGCATTTT	CASIRRGGGNQPQHF
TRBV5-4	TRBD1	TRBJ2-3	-	TGTGCCAGCAGCTCGACAGGGGGCGGGACAGATACGCAGTATTTT	CASSSTGGGTDTQYF